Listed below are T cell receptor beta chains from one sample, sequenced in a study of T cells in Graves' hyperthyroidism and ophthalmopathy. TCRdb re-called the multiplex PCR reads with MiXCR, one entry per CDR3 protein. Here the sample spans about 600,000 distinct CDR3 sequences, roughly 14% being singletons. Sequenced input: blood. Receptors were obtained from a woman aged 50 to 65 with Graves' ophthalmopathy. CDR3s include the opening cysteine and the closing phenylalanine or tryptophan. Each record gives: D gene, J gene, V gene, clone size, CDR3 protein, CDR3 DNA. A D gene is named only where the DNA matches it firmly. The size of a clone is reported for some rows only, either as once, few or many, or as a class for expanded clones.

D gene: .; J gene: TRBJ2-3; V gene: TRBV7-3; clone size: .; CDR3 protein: CASSLRALGTQYF; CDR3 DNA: TGTGCCAGCAGCTTAAGAGCCCTAGGTACGCAGTATTTT
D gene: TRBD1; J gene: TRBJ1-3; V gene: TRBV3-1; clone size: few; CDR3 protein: CASSTRPGTGNSGNTIYF; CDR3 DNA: TGTGCCAGCAGCACACGTCCCGGGACAGGAAACTCTGGAAACACCATATATTTT
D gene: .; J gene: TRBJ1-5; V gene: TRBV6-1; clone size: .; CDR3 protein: CASSLQRVSNQPQHF; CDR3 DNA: TGTGCCAGCAGCTTACAGAGAGTAAGCAATCAGCCCCAGCATTTT
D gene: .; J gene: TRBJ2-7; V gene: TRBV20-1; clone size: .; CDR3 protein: CSASSAPLAYEQYF; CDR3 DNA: TGCAGTGCTAGCTCTGCTCCCTTGGCCTACGAGCAGTACTTC
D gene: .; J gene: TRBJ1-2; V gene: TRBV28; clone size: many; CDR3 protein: CASSLTQRGYGYTF; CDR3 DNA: TGTGCCAGCAGTTTAACACAGAGGGGATATGGCTACACCTTC
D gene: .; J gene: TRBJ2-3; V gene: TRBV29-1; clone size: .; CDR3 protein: CSVETGYEGTDTQYF; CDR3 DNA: TGCAGCGTAGAAACAGGGTACGAGGGCACAGATACGCAGTATTTT
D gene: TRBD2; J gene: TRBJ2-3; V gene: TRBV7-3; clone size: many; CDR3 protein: CASSSSGREGDTQYF; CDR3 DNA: TGTGCCAGCAGCTCTAGCGGGAGGGAAGGAGATACGCAGTATTTT
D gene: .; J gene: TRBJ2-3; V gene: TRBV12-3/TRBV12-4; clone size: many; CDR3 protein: CASSFGTGITDTQYF; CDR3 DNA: TGTGCCAGCAGTTTTGGGACGGGGATCACAGATACGCAGTATTTT
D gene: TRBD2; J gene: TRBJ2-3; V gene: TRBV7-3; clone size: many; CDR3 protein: CASMASGSSDTQYF; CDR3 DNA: TGTGCCAGCATGGCTAGCGGGAGTTCAGATACGCAGTATTTT
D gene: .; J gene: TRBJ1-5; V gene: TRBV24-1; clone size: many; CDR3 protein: CATSDFRDGQPQHF; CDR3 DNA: TGTGCCACCAGTGATTTCAGGGACGGTCAGCCCCAGCATTTT
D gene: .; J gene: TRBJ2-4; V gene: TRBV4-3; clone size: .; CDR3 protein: CASSQDPLEGAKNIQYF; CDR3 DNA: TGCGCCAGCAGCCAAGATCCCCTAGAAGGCGCCAAAAACATTCAGTACTTC
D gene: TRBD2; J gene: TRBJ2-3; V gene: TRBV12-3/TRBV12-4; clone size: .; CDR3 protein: CASSSAGTSGSRDTQYF; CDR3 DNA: TGTGCCAGCAGTTCCGCCGGGACTAGCGGGAGCCGAGATACGCAGTATTTT
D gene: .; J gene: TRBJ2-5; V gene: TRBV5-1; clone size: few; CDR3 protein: CASSPGQFQETQYF; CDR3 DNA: TGCGCCAGCAGCCCAGGACAGTTCCAAGAGACCCAGTACTTC
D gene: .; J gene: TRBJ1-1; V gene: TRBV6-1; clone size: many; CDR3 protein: CASTPTGSLFAAFF; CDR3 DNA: TGTGCCAGCACCCCGACAGGATCACTTTTCGCGGCTTTCTTT
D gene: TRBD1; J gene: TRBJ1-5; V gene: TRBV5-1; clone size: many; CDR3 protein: CASSSGQGSNQPQHF; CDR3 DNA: TGCGCCAGCAGCTCCGGACAGGGCAGCAATCAGCCCCAGCATTTT
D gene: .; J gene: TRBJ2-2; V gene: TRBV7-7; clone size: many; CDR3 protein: CASSSNEGRGTGELFF; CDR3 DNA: TGTGCTAGCAGCTCAAACGAGGGTCGAGGGACCGGGGAGCTGTTTTTT
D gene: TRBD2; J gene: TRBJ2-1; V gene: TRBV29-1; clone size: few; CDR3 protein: CSVEPGTSGRRVDEQFF; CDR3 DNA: TGCAGCGTTGAACCCGGGACTAGCGGGAGAAGGGTGGATGAGCAGTTCTTC
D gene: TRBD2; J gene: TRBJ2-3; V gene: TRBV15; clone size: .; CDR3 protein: CATSPVGASGSTPSTDTQYF; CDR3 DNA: TGTGCCACCAGCCCGGTAGGGGCTAGCGGGAGTACCCCTAGCACAGATACGCAGTATTTT
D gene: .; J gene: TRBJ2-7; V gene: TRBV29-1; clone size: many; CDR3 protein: CSVLQGTSGEQYF; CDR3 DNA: TGCAGCGTCCTACAGGGGACTTCTGGCGAGCAGTACTTC
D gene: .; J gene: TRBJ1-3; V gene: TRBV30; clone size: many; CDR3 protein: CAWTRDEFISTIYF; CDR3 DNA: TGTGCCTGGACACGAGATGAATTTATATCCACCATATATTTT
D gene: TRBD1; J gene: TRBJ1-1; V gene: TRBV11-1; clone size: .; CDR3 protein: CASSLAVTGDTEAFF; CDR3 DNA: TGTGCCAGCAGCTTAGCAGTTACAGGGGACACTGAAGCTTTCTTT
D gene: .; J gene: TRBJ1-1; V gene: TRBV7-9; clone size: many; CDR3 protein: CASSDGMNTEAFF; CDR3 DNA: TGTGCCAGCAGCGACGGGATGAACACTGAAGCTTTCTTT
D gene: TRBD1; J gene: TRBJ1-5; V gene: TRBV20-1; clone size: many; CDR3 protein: CSAQTGDYQPQHF; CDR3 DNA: TGCAGTGCTCAGACAGGGGATTATCAGCCCCAGCATTTT
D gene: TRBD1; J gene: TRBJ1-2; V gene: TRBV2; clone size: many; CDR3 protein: CARRTGTGYTF; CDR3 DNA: TGTGCCAGACGGACAGGGACCGGCTACACCTTC
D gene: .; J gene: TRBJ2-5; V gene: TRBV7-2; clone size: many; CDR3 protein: CASSLGGPNQYF; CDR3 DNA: TGTGCCAGCAGCTTAGGGGGTCCGAATCAGTACTTC
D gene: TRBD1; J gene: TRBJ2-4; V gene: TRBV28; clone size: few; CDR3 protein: CASSFGDRQNIQYF; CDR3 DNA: TGTGCCAGCAGTTTCGGGGACAGACAAAACATTCAGTACTTC
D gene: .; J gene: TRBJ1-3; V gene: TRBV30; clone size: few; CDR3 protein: CAWSDGRLRNTIYF; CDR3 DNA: TGTGCCTGGAGTGATGGCAGGTTGAGAAACACCATATATTTT
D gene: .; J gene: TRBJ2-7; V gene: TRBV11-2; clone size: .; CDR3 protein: CASSFSAGNTYEQYF; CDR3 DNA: TGTGCCAGCAGCTTCTCAGCGGGCAATACCTACGAGCAGTACTTC
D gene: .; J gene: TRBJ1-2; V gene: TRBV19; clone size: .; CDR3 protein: CASTAARPLADYGYTF; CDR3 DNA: TGTGCCAGTACCGCCGCCCGGCCTCTTGCGGACTATGGCTACACCTTC
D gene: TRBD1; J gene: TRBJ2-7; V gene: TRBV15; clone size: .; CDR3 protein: CATSRRTGSYEQYF; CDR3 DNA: TGTGCCACCAGCAGAAGGACAGGGTCCTACGAGCAGTACTTC
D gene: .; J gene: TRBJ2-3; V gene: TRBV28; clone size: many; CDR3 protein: CASSLQHTDTQYF; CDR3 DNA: TGTGCCAGCAGTTTACAGCACACAGATACGCAGTATTTT
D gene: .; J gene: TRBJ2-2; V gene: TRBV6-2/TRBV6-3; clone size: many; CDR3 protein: CASSYGRGNTGELFF; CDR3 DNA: TGTGCCAGCAGTTACGGTCGAGGGAACACCGGGGAGCTGTTTTTT
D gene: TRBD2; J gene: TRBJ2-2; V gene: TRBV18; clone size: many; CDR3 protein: CASSGALAANTGELFF; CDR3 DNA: TGTGCCAGCTCAGGGGCGCTAGCGGCCAACACCGGGGAGCTGTTTTTT
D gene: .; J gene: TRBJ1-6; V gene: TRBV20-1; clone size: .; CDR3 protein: CSVRSSYNSPLHF; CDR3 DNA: TGCAGTGTTCGGAGCTCCTATAATTCACCCCTCCACTTT
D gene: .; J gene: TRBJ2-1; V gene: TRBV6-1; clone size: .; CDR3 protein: CASSERASFTFF; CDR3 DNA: TGTGCCAGCAGCGAGAGGGCTAGCTTCACGTTCTTC
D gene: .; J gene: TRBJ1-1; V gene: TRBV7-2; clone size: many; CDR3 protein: CASSPRGWGGGTEAFF; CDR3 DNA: TGTGCCAGCAGCCCGCGGGGGTGGGGTGGTGGTACTGAAGCTTTCTTT
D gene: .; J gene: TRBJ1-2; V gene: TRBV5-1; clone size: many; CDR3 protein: CASSLTDPNGYTF; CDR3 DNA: TGCGCCAGCAGCTTGACAGACCCGAATGGCTACACCTTC
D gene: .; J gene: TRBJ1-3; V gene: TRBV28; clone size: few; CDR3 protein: CASSCLTGASGNTIYF; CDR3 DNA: TGTGCCAGCAGTTGTCTTACCGGGGCCTCTGGAAACACCATATATTTT
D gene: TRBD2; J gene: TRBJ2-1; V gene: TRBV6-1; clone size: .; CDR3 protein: CASSEGDRGTSGYNEQFF; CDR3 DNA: TGTGCCAGCAGTGAAGGTGACCGTGGAACTAGCGGTTACAATGAGCAGTTCTTC
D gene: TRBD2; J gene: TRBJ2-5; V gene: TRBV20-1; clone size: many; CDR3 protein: CSAYPVGRGETQYF; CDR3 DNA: TGCAGTGCCTACCCCGTGGGGAGGGGAGAGACCCAGTACTTC
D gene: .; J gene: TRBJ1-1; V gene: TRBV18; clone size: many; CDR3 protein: CASSPGGSEAFF; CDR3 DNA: TGTGCCAGCTCACCAGGGGGGAGTGAAGCTTTCTTT
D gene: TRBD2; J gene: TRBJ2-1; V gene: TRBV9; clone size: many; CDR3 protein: CASSDGTSGHNEQFF; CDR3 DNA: TGTGCCAGCAGCGACGGGACTAGCGGACACAATGAGCAGTTCTTC
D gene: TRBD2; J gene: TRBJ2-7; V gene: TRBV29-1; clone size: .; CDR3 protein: CSVNLGGSPYEQYF; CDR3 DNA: TGCAGCGTCAACCTGGGGGGGAGTCCCTACGAGCAGTACTTC
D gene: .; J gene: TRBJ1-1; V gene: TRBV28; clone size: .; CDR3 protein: CAIRGGGVTTEAFF; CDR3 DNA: TGTGCCATCCGGGGGGGGGGGGTTACGACTGAAGCTTTCTTT
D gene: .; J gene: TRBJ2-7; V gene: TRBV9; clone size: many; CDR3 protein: CASSGLGGPADEQYF; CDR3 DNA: TGTGCCAGCAGTGGGCTCGGAGGGCCTGCTGACGAGCAGTACTTC
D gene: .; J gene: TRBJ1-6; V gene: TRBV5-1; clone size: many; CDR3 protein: CASSIDYNSPLHF; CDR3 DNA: TGCGCCAGCAGCATCGACTATAATTCACCCCTCCACTTT
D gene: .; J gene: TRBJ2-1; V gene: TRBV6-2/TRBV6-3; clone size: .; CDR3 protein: CASSYRAPDNEQFF; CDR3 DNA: TGTGCCAGCAGTTACAGGGCACCCGACAATGAGCAGTTCTTC
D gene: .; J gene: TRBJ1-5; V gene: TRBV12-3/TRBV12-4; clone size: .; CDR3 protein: CASGGAQPQHF; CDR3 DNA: TGTGCAAGCGGGGGGGCTCAGCCCCAGCATTTT
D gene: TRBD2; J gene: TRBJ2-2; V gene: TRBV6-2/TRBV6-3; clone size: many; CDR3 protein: CASSKGTSGTRNTGELFF; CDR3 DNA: TGTGCCAGCAGTAAGGGGACTAGCGGGACGAGAAACACCGGGGAGCTGTTTTTT
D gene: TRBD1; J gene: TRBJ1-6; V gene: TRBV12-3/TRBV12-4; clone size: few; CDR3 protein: CASSFTGAGAPLHF; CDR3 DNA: TGTGCCAGCAGTTTCACAGGGGCAGGGGCACCCCTCCACTTT
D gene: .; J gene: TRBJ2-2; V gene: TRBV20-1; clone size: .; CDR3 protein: CGASGEMNTGELFF; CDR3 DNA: TGCGGTGCTAGTGGCGAAATGAACACCGGGGAGCTGTTTTTT
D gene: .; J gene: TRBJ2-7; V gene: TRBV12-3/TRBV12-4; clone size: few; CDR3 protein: CASSYGKRVSYEQHF; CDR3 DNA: TGTGCCAGCAGTTACGGAAAGAGGGTTAGCTACGAGCAGCACTTC
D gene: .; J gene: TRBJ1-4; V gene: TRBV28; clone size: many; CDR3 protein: CASSFDGGTTNEKLFF; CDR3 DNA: TGTGCCAGCAGTTTTGACGGGGGAACAACTAATGAAAAACTGTTTTTT
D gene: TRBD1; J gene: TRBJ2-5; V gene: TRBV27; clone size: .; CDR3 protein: CASSMTGGPYQETQYF; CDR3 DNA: TGTGCCAGCAGTATGACAGGGGGACCGTACCAAGAGACCCAGTACTTC
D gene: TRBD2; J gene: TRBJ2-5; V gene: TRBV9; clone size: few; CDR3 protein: CASSVGAGGETQYF; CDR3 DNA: TGTGCCAGCAGCGTAGGGGCGGGAGGGGAGACCCAGTACTTC